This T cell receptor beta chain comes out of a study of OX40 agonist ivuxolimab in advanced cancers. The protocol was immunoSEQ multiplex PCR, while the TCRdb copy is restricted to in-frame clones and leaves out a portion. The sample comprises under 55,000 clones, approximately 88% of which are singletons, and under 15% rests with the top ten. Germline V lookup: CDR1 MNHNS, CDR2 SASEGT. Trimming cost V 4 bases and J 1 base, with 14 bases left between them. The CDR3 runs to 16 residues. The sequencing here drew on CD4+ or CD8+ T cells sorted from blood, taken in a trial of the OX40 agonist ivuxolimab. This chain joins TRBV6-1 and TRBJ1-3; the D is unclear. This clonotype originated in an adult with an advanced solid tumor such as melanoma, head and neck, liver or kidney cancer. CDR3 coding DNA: TGTGCCAGCAGTGTTGGGCAAACGGTTTCTGGAAACACCATATATTTT. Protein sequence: CASSVGQTVSGNTIYF.